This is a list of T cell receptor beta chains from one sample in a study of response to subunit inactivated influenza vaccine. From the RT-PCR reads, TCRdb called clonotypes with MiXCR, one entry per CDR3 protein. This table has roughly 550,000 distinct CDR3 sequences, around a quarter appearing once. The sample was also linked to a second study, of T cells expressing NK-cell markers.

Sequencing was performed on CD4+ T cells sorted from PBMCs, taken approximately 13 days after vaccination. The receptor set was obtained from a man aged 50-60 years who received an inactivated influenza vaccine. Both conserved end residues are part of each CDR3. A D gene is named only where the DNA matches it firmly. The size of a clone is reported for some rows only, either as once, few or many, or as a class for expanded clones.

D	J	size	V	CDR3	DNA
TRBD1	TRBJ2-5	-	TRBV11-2	CASSLSPDREETQYF	TGTGCCAGCAGCTTATCTCCGGACAGGGAAGAGACCCAGTACTTC
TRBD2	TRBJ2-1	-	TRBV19	CASSMRPQGSGGYEQFF	TGTGCCAGTAGTATGAGGCCCCAGGGATCCGGGGGGTACGAGCAGTTCTTC
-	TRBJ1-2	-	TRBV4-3	CASSQDRGNYGYTF	TGCGCCAGCAGCCAAGATCGGGGGAACTATGGCTACACCTTC
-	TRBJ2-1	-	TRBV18	CASSQDGNEQFF	TGTGCCAGCTCACAGGACGGCAATGAGCAGTTCTTC
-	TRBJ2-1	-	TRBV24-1	CATSGLPPVSNEQFF	TGTGCCACCAGTGGACTCCCGCCCGTTAGCAATGAGCAGTTCTTC
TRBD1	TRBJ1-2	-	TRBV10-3	CAIRSGTGNYGYTF	TGTGCCATCAGATCCGGGACAGGGAACTATGGCTACACCTTC
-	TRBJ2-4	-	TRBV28	CASSSSRGVKNIQYF	TGTGCCAGCAGTTCCTCCCGAGGGGTCAAAAACATTCAGTACTTC
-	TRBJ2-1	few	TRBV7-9	CASSPLASSYNEQFF	TGTGCCAGCAGCCCACTAGCCAGCTCCTACAATGAGCAGTTCTTC
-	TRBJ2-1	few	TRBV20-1	CSARRAAPYNEQFF	TGCAGTGCTAGAAGGGCAGCCCCCTACAATGAGCAGTTCTTC
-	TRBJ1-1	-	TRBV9	CASSVKGGKSTEAFF	TGTGCCAGCAGCGTGAAGGGGGGTAAAAGCACTGAAGCTTTCTTT
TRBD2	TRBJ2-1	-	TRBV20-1	CSAIYGTSSEQFF	TGCAGTGCTATATATGGGACTAGCTCTGAGCAGTTCTTC
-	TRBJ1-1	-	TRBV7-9	CASSLMSENTEAFF	TGTGCCAGCAGCTTAATGTCAGAAAACACTGAAGCTTTCTTT
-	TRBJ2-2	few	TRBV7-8	CASSLGRMFTGELFF	TGTGCCAGCAGCTTAGGGCGGATGTTCACCGGGGAGCTGTTTTTT
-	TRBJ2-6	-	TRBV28	CASSLQVSGANVLTF	TGTGCCAGCAGTTTGCAGGTGTCTGGGGCCAACGTCCTGACTTTC